This TCR beta chain originates from a study of T cells in Graves' hyperthyroidism and ophthalmopathy. Amplification targeted TCR beta CDR3 regions from RNA transcripts. TCR CDR3 regions were first amplified by RT-PCR with HTBI primers. Via MiXCR, TCRdb re-called the multiplex PCR reads, giving one row per CDR3 protein. The profile covers under 450,000 distinct CDR3 sequences, with roughly 15% appearing a single time and around a third taken by the ten largest. Criteria for exclusion of patients were uncontrolled infection, other autoimmune disease, pregnancy or lactation. Diagnoses used clinical symptoms, serum thyroxine and TRAb, thyroid ultrasound and orbital computed tomography. This clonotype was detected only a few times. Germline V lookup: CDR1 MNHEY, CDR2 SVGAGI. CDR3 size: 18 residues. V dropped 0 bases and J dropped 6 bases, with 24 bases sitting between them.

Sequences were obtained from blood. The chain joins TRBV6-5 to TRBJ2-7; D is possibly TRBD1 (5 bases). This clonotype was sampled from a woman younger than 45 with Graves' hyperthyroidism that later progressed to Graves' ophthalmopathy. The CDR3 sequence: CASSYSPPQDPKGSEQYF. The CDR3 DNA is TGTGCCAGCAGTTACTCGCCGCCACAGGACCCAAAGGGAAGCGAGCAGTACTTC.